This TCR beta chain derives from a study of blood T cell repertoires in COVID-19 (dated by TCRdb to the early 2020s). Concerning the study at large: Samples from collaborators originated in the United States, Italy and Spain and spanned both the acute and convalescent phases of COVID-19. The material from the prospective study consisted of cDNA or gDNA derived from T cells, B-cell-depleted T cells, or PBMCs. The dataset comprised deeply sampled blood TCRbeta repertoires from subjects exposed to, actively infected with, or recovered from COVID-19. The repertoires were released in a freely available public database intended as a resource for research on the immune response to SARS-CoV-2. The samples were drawn from two sources: the first 160 participants of the ongoing ImmuneRACE study, and some 1,300 subjects contributed by 6 global collaborators. Nearly every sample came with metadata listing a de-identified subject ID, COVID-19 status, age in years and sex. Where available, HLA class I and class II types were taken from metadata supplied by the sample provider and were not determined by assay-based typing.

TCRbeta CDR3 regions were amplified from genomic DNA by means of the immunoSEQ Assay, a bias-controlled multiplex PCR. Per the authors' processing: Nucleated cell counts per sample were estimated from amplification of reference gene primers within the assay. To quantify the absolute abundance of each unique TCRbeta CDR3 rearrangement, sequence reads were collapsed and filtered. Productive Simpson clonality was computed per sample as the square root of Simpson's diversity index over productive rearrangements. What TCRdb holds here is the immuneACCESS table cut down to in-frame rearrangements. Part of the clones is not present; checked against another copy, under half of the missing clones reflect an unresolved V gene, and the others are unexplained. For V, J and clone size, that table is used; D and trimming come from the DNA. In all, the sample holds about 200,000 clones, and around 80% of those were seen once. The top ten hold 13% of the sample.

Collaborating institutions collected whole blood in K2EDTA tubes following their own protocols. For TCRbeta analysis, collaborators shipped samples in one of three forms: frozen whole blood, isolated PBMCs, or DNA extracted from either of those sample types. General conclusions and limits of the study: The amount of clinical and demographic metadata varied by source and participant and was provided uncurated.

About this clone: Its antigen remains undetermined. No clone much larger than this one lies a single base away; base qualities are absent.

The sample comprised peripheral blood. The receptor was derived from a human donor in a cohort sampled during active COVID-19.

At the DNA level, the sequence is TGTGCCAGCAGCTTAACAGGAGATTATGGCTACACCTTC. This encodes CASSLTGDYGYTF. Recombination linked TRBV5-4 to TRBJ1-2; possibly the D gene is TRBD1, per 5 matching bases. Including the terminal cysteine and phenylalanine, the CDR3 comprises 13 residues. Only CDR3 DNA remains: 39 bases, in frame from the first base. CDR1 and CDR2 (SGHNT, YYREEE) derive from the germline V gene (reference sequence). A distance of 10 bases separates the germline ends of V and J, which lose 2 bases and 5 bases respectively. The CDR3 plus the reference TRBV5-4 and TRBJ1-2 genes for the other parts give the full variable domain: ETGVTQSPTHLIKTRGQQVTLRCSSQSGHNTVSWYQQALGQGPQFIFQYYREEENGRGNFPPRFSGLQFPNYSSELNVNALELDDSALYLCASSLTGDYGYTFGSGTRLTVV.